The present T cell receptor beta chain was sequenced within a study of T cells in Graves' hyperthyroidism and ophthalmopathy. Overall study context: At the time of initial diagnosis and before any treatment, peripheral blood was collected.

RNA transcripts served as the template for amplifying TCR beta CDR3 regions. HTBI primers were used for first-round RT-PCR of the TCR CDR3. TCRdb re-derived calls from the multiplex PCR reads in MiXCR, one entry per CDR3 protein. The table records around 560,000 distinct CDR3 sequences, approximately 15% of them present only once. The CDR3 has 14 residues. The V end lost 0 bases, the J end lost 6 bases, and 10 bases lay between the germline ends. CDR1 MGHRA and CDR2 YSYEKL come from the germline V gene. Any patient presenting with uncontrolled infection, other autoimmune disease, pregnancy or lactation was left out. Fresh peripheral blood, around 10 ml of it, supplied the PBMCs. This clonotype was observed many times.

The sample was blood. The chain couples TRBV4-1 to TRBJ2-3; D might be TRBD2 (6 bases). The source is a woman under 30 with Graves' hyperthyroidism. The CDR3 sequence: CASSQEGGTDTQYF. The CDR3 DNA sequence: TGCGCCAGCAGCCAAGAAGGCGGGACGGATACGCAGTATTTT.